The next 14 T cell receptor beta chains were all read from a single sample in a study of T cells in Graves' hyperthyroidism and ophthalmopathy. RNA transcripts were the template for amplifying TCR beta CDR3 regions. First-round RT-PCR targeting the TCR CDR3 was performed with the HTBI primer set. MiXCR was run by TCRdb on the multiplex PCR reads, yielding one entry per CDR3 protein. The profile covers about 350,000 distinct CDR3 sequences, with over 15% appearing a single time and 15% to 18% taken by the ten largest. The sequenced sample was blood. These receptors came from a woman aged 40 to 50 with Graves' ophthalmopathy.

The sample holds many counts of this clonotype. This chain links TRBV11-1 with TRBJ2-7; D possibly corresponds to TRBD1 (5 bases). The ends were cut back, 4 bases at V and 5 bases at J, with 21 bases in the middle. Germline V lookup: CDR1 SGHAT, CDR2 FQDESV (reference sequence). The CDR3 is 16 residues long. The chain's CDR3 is CASSSLRGGRYDEQYF. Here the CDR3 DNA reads TGTGCCAGCAGCTCCTTAAGGGGCGGCAGATACGACGAGCAGTACTTC.

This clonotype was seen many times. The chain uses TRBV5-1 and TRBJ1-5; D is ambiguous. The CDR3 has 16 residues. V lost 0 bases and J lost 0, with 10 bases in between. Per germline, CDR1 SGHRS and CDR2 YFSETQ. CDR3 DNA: TGCGCCAGCAGCTTGGATGGGGAACATAGCAATCAGCCCCAGCATTTT. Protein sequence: CASSLDGEHSNQPQHF.

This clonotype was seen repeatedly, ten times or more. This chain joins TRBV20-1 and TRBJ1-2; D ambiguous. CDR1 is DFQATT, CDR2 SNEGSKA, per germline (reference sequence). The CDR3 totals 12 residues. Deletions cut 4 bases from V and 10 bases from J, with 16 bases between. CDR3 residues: CSATSGPGNYTF. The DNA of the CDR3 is TGCAGTGCTACCTCAGGTCCGGGGAACTACACCTTC.

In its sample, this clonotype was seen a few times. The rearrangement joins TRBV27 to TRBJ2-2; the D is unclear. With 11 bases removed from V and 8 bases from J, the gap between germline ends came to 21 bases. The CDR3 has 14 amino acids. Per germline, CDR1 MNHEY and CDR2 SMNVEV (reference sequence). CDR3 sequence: CACTVIEWGGELFF. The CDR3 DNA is TGTGCCTGCACCGTAATAGAGTGGGGAGGGGAGCTGTTTTTT.

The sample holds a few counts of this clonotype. This CDR3 reads CSARLVGTDTQYF. The CDR3 nucleotides are TGCAGTGCTAGATTAGTGGGCACAGATACGCAGTATTTT. This chain connects TRBV20-1 to TRBJ2-3, with no clear D. This CDR3 is built from 13 residues. In germline, CDR1 is DFQATT, CDR2 SNEGSKA (reference sequence). Trimming shortened V by 2 bases and J by 1 base, and 7 bases separated the two germline ends.

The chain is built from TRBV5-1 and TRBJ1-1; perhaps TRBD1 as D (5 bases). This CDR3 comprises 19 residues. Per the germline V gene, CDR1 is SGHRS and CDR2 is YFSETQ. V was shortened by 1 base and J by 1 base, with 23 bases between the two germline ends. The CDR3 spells CASSLRRRGAAVENTEAFF. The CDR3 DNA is TGCGCCAGCAGCTTGCGCAGGCGCGGGGCGGCCGTTGAGAACACTGAAGCTTTCTTT.

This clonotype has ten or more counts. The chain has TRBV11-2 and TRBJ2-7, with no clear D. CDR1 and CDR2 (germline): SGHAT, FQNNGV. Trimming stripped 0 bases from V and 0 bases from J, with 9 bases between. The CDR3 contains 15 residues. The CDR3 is CASSLEPASSYEQYF. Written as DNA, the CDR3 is TGTGCCAGCAGCTTAGAGCCAGCGAGCTCCTACGAGCAGTACTTC.

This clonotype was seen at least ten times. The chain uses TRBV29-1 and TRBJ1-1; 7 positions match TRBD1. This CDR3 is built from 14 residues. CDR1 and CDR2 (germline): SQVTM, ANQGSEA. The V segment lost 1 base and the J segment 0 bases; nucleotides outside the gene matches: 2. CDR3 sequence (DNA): TGCAGCGTTGAAGTGACAGGGTTGAACACTGAAGCTTTCTTT. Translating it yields CSVEVTGLNTEAFF.

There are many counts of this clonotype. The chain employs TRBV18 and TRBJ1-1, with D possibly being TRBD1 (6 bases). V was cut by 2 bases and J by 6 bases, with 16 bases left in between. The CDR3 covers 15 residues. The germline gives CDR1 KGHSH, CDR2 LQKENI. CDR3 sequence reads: CASSPTQGGISEAFF. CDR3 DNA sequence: TGTGCCAGCTCACCAACACAGGGAGGTATATCTGAAGCTTTCTTT.

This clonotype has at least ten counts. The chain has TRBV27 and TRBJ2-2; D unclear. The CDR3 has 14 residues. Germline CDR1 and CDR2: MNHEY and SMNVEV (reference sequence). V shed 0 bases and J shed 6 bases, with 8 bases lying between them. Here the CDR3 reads CASSLSPLSGELFF. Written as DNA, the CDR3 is TGTGCCAGCAGTTTATCGCCGCTATCCGGGGAGCTGTTTTTT.

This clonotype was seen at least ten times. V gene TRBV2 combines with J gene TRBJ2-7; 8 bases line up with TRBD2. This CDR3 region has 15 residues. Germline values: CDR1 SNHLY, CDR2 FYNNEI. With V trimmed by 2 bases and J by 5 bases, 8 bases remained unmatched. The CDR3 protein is CASSESELAGHEQYF. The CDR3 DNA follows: TGTGCCAGCAGTGAAAGTGAGCTAGCGGGTCACGAGCAGTACTTC.

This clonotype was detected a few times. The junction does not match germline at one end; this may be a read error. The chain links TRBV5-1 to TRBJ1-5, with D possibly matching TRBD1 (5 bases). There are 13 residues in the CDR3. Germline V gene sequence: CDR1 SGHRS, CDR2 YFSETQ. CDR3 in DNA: TGCACCAGCAGCTTGGACACTAATCAGCCCCAGCATTTT. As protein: CTSSLDTNQPQHF.

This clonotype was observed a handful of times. The CDR3 spells CASSPRGPDEAFF. The CDR3, as DNA: TGCGCCAGCAGCCCCAGGGGGCCGGACGAAGCTTTCTTT. V is TRBV5-1 and J is TRBJ1-1; TRBD1 matches at 8 bases. The germline V gene has CDR1 SGHRS and CDR2 YFSETQ. This CDR3 spans 13 amino acids. V shed 4 bases, J shed 8 bases, and the junction held 7 bases outside the gene matches.

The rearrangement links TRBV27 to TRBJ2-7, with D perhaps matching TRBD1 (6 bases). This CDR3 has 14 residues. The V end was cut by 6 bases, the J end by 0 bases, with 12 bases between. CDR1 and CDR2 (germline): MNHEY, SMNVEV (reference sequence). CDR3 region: CASSQRDTSYEQYF. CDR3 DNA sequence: TGTGCCAGCAGCCAACGGGACACCTCCTACGAGCAGTACTTC.